This T cell receptor (beta chain) emerged from a study of T cell changes during pregnancy in multiple sclerosis. CDR1 and CDR2 from the germline V gene are GTSNPN and SVGIG (reference sequence). The junction had 10 bases not matched to a gene; V was cut back by 4 bases and J by 2 bases. CDR3 size: 15 residues. Sequenced by immunoSEQ multiplex PCR; TCRdb stores in-frame clones only, minus some. Of tens of thousands of clones in the sample, approximately 93% were seen once. This specimen consisted of CD8+ T cells from peripheral blood mononuclear cells, obtained in the second trimester of pregnancy. The chain combines TRBV30 with TRBJ1-2, with TRBD1 matching 7 bases. The receptor was isolated from a female donor with multiple sclerosis, enrolled in a pregnancy study. In DNA, the CDR3 is TGTGCCTGGAACGAAAACAGGGGAAGGAACTATGGCTACACCTTC. The encoded protein is CAWNENRGRNYGYTF.